This T cell receptor (beta chain) appears in the sequencing data of a study of OX40 agonist ivuxolimab in advanced cancers. The CDR3 is made up of 15 amino acids. Trimming took 0 bases from V and 1 from J, leaving 10 bases between them. Germline values: CDR1 MGHRA, CDR2 YSYEKL. Measured with immunoSEQ multiplex PCR; TCRdb has only the in-frame clones, and not every one. The data hold tens of thousands of clones, with more than 85% observed a single time. The input for sequencing was CD4+ or CD8+ T cells sorted from blood, taken in a trial of the OX40 agonist ivuxolimab. This chain uses TRBV4-1 with TRBJ2-7; D perhaps matches TRBD2 (5 bases). This TCR was sampled from an adult with an advanced solid tumor such as melanoma, head and neck, liver or kidney cancer. As DNA, the CDR3 is TGCGCCAGCAGCCAAGATTTCCCGGGATCCTACGAGCAGTACTTC. Protein sequence: CASSQDFPGSYEQYF.